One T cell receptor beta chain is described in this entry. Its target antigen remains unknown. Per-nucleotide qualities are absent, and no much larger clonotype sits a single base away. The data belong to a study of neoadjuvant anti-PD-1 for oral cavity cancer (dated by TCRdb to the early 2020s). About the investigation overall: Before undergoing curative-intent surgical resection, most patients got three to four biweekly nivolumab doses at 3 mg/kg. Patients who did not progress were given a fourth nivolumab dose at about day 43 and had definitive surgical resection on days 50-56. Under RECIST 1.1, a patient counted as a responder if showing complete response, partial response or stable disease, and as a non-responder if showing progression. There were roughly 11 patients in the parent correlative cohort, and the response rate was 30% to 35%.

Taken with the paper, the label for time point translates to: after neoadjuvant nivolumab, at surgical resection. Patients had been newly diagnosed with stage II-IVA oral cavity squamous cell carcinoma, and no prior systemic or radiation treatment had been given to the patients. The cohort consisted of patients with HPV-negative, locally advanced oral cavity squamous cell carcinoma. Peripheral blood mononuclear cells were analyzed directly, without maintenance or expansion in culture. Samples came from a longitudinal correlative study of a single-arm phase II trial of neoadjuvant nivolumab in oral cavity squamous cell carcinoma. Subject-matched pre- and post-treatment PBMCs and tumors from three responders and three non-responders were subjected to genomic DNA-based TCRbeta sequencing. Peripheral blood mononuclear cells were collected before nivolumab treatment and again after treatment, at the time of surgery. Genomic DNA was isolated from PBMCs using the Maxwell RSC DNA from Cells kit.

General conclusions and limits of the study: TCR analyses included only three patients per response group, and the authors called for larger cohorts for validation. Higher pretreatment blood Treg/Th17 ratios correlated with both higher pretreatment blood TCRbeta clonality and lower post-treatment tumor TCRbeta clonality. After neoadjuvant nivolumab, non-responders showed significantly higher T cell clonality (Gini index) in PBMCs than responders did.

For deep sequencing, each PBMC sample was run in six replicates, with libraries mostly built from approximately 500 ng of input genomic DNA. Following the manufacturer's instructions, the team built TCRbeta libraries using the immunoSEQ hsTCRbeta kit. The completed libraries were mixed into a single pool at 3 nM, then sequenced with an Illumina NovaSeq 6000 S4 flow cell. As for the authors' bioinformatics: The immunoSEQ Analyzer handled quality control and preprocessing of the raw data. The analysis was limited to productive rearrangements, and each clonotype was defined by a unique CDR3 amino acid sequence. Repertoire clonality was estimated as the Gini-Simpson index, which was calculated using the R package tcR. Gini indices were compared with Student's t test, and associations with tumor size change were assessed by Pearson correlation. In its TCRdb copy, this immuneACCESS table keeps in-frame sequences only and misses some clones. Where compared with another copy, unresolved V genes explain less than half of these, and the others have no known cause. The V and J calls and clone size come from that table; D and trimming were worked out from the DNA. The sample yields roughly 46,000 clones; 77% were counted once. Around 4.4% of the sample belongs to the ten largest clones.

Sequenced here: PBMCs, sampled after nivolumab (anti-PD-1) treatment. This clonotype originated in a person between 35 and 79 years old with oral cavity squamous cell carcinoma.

The CDR3 amino acid sequence is: CASSLAIQRGEQFF. Read as DNA, the sequence is TGTGCCAGCAGCTTAGCGATACAGCGGGGAGAGCAGTTCTTC. The chain links TRBV7-2 with TRBJ2-1; the central 7 bases match TRBD2. The CDR3 runs 14 amino acids, cysteine and phenylalanine included. The kept DNA is CDR3 alone, 42 bases in frame from the first base. Relative to germline, V is missing 0 bases and J is missing 10 bases, with 6 bases of the junction outside any gene match. For CDR1 and CDR2, the germline V gene lists SGHTA and FQGNSA. The full variable domain, completed from the reference TRBV7-2 and TRBJ2-1 proteins outside the CDR3, reads GAGVSQSPSNKVTEKGKDVELRCDPISGHTALYWYRQSLGQGLEFLIYFQGNSAPDKSGLPSDRFSAERTGGSVSTLTIQRTQQEDSAVYLCASSLAIQRGEQFFGPGTRLTVL.